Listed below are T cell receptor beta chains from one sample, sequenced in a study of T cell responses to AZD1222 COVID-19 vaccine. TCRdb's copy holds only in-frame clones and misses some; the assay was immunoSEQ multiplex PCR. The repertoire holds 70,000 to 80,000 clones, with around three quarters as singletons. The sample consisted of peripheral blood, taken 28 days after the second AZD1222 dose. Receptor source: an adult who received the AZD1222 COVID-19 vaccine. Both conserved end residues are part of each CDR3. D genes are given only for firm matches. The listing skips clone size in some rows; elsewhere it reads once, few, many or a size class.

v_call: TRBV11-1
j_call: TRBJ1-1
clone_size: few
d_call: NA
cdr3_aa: CASSLQENTEAFF
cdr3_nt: TGTGCCAGCAGCTTACAGGAGAACACTGAAGCTTTCTTT

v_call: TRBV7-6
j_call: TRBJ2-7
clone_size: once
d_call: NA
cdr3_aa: CASSLEADSSYEQYF
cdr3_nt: TGTGCCAGCAGCTTAGAGGCGGATAGCTCCTACGAGCAGTACTTC

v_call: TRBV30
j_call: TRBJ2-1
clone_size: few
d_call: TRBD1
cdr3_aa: CAWSIGTVNEQFF
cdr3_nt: TGTGCCTGGAGCATAGGGACAGTCAATGAGCAGTTCTTC

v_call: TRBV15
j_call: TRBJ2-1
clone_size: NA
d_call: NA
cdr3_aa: CATSRSTSYNEQFF
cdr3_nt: TGTGCCACCAGCAGGTCGACTAGCTACAATGAGCAGTTCTTC

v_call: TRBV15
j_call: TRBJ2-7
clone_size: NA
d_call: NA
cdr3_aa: CATSRQGYEQYF
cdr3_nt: TGTGCCACCAGCCGGCAGGGATACGAGCAGTACTTC

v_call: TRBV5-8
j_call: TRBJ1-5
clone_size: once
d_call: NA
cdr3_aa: CASSLSNSPSQPQHF
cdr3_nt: TGTGCCAGCAGCTTGAGTAACAGTCCCAGCCAGCCCCAGCATTTT

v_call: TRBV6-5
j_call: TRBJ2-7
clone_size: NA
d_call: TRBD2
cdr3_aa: CASRLGLAEVYEQYF
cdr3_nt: TGTGCCAGCAGATTAGGACTAGCGGAAGTCTACGAGCAGTACTTC

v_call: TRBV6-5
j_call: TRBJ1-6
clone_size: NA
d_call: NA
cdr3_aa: CASSFRGAGTSPLHF
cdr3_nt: TGTGCCAGCAGTTTTCGGGGAGCGGGCACCTCACCCCTCCACTTT

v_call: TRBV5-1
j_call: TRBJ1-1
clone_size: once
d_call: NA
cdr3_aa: CASSVRFDTEAFF
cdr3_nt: TGCGCCAGCAGCGTAAGATTTGACACTGAAGCTTTCTTT

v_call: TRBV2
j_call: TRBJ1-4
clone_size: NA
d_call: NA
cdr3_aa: CASSGVWEKLFF
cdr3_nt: TGTGCCAGCAGTGGGGTTTGGGAAAAACTGTTTTTT

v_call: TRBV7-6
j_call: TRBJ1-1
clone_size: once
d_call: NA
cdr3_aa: CASSSGVGTEAFF
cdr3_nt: TGTGCCAGCAGCTCAGGGGTTGGCACTGAAGCTTTCTTT

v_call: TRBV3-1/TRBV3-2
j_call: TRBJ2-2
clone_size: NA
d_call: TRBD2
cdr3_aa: CASRPTSGGATGELFF
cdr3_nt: TGTGCCAGCAGACCCACTAGCGGGGGGGCCACCGGGGAGCTGTTTTTT

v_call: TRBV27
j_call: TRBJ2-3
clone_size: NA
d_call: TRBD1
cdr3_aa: CASSDRVGLITDTQYF
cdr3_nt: TGTGCCAGCAGTGACAGGGTGGGATTGATCACAGATACGCAGTATTTT

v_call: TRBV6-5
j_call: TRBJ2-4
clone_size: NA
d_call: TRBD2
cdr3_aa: CASRAGGSKNIQYF
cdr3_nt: TGTGCCAGCAGGGCCGGGGGGTCCAAAAACATTCAGTACTTC

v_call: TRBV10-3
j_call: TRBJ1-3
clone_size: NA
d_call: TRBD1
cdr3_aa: CAIGQGIRGNTIYF
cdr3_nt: TGTGCCATCGGACAGGGGATTCGTGGAAACACCATATATTTT

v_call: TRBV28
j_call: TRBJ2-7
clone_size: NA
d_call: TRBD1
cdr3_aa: CASSLYLGGYYEQYF
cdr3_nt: TGTGCCAGCAGTTTATATCTAGGGGGCTACTACGAGCAGTACTTC

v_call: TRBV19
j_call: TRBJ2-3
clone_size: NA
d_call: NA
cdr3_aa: CASSIRTVTDTQYF
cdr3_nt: TGTGCCAGTAGTATCAGGACAGTCACAGATACGCAGTATTTT

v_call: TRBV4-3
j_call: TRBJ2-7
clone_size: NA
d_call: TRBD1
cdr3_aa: CASSQQTGAYEQYF
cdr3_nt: TGCGCCAGCAGCCAACAGACAGGGGCCTACGAGCAGTACTTC

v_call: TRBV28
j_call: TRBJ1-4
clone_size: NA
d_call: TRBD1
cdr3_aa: CASSSGQPGNEKLFF
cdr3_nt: TGTGCCAGCAGTTCGGGACAGCCAGGGAATGAAAAACTGTTTTTT

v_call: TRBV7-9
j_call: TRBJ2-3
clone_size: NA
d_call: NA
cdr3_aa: CASSLGGQQDTQYF
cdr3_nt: TGTGCCAGCAGCTTAGGGGGCCAACAAGATACGCAGTATTTT

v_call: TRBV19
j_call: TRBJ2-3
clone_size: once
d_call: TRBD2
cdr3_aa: CASTKRGGWSTDTQYF
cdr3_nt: TGTGCCAGTACGAAGCGGGGGGGCTGGAGCACAGATACGCAGTATTTT

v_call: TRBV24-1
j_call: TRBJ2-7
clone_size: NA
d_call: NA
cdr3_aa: CATSDTQRAYEQYF
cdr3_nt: TGTGCCACCAGTGATACCCAACGGGCTTACGAGCAGTACTTC

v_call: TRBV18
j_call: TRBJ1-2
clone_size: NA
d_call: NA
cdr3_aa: CASSPRKGNDGYTF
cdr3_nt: TGTGCCAGCTCACCAAGGAAGGGGAATGATGGCTACACCTTC